This entry features one T cell receptor (beta chain) sequence. Following a re-call of the 5' RACE reads, TCRdb has one entry per CDR3 protein and lacks DNA. The table lists some 130,000 distinct CDR3 sequences, with 0.95% to 1.5% in the top ten. The data belong to a study of monozygotic twins with inflammatory bowel disease. CDR3 length equals 13 residues. The germline gives CDR1 SGDLS, CDR2 YYNGEE. The chain joins TRBV9 to TRBJ2-3; TCRdb lists TRBD1, though no DNA is available to test this call. The clonotype was recovered from a human donor with ulcerative colitis or Crohn's disease, or a healthy co-twin of an affected twin (not recorded which). Sequencing was carried out using blood. The CDR3 is CASSVENRAGLYF.